A single sample gave rise to the 4 T cell receptor beta chains below, sequenced in a study of response to subunit inactivated influenza vaccine. TCRdb independently ran MiXCR on the RT-PCR reads; one entry per CDR3 protein. The sample has about 700,000 distinct CDR3 sequences; more than 11% are singletons. Material: PBMCs from blood, obtained around 14 days before vaccination. Receptor source: a man aged 45-65 years who received an inactivated influenza vaccine.

The chain couples TRBV12-3 or TRBV12-4 to TRBJ1-2; 7 nucleotides agree with TRBD1. This CDR3 is built from 17 residues. The junction had 16 bases not matched to a gene; V was cut back by 6 bases and J by 3 bases. CDR3 loop: CASRPSGGGQGDYGYTF. The CDR3 DNA reads as TGTGCCAGCAGGCCTTCGGGGGGGGGCCAGGGGGACTATGGCTACACCTTC.

This clonotype was observed many times. The chain combines TRBV6-5 with TRBJ1-4; 7 positions agree with TRBD1. Germline V gene sequence: CDR1 MNHEY, CDR2 SVGAGI. There are 16 residues in the CDR3. Trimming took 0 bases from V and 7 from J; bases not matched to a gene: 8. CDR3 residues: CASSYSYRGLSEKLFF. CDR3 nucleotide sequence: TGTGCCAGCAGTTACTCTTACAGGGGATTGAGTGAAAAACTGTTTTTT.

This clonotype has a handful of counts. The rearrangement joins TRBV20-1 to TRBJ2-4, with D hard to call. With 0 bases removed from V and 5 bases from J, the gap between germline ends came to 11 bases. The CDR3 is 14 amino acids. Germline assignment: CDR1 DFQATT and CDR2 SNEGSKA (reference sequence). Written as DNA, the CDR3 is TGCAGTGCTAGAGATCTGAGCTCCCAAAACATTCAGTACTTC. Translation gives CSARDLSSQNIQYF.

This sequence joins TRBV7-8 and TRBJ2-1, with 11 bases lining up with TRBD1. CDR3 length equals 16 residues. With V trimmed by 1 base and J by 3 bases, 2 bases remained unmatched. CDR1 and CDR2 from the germline V gene are SGHVS and FQNEAQ. CDR3 nucleotide sequence: TGTGCCAGCAGCTTAGTGGGACAGGGGGTCTACAATGAGCAGTTCTTC. This gives the protein CASSLVGQGVYNEQFF.